This paragraph covers one T cell receptor (beta chain) sequence. Antigen specificity is unknown. Researchers grouped second doses given at about 4 or about 12 weeks into one pool. Germline assignment: CDR1 SGHNT and CDR2 YYREEE (reference sequence). Trimming pared 3 bases from V and 5 bases from J, leaving 12 bases between. The CDR3 extends over 13 amino acids. Some clones are missing from TCRdb's copy, which holds only in-frame ones; the method was immunoSEQ multiplex PCR. The sample shows under 200,000 clones, more than 70% of them seen only once. The data were obtained in a study of T cell responses to AZD1222 COVID-19 vaccine. Study results and caveats: All repertoire sampling was performed exclusively after the peak T cell response.

The chain recombines TRBV5-4 with TRBJ2-7; perhaps TRBD1 as D (5 bases). Material: peripheral blood, obtained 28 days after the second AZD1222 dose. This TCR was recovered from an adult who received the AZD1222 COVID-19 vaccine. The CDR3 coding sequence is TGTGCCAGCAGCTCGGCAGGGATCCACGAGCAGTACTTC. It codes for CASSSAGIHEQYF.